This T cell receptor (beta chain) was sequenced for a study of shared clonotypes between healthy human individuals. The authors split each subset's genomic DNA evenly across several immunoSEQ plates. This table comes from immunoSEQ multiplex PCR, and its TCRdb copy is limited to in-frame clones, with some not included. The sample yields over 2 million clones, over 85% seen once. The CDR3 length is 14 residues. The V gene's germline CDR1 is MNHNY and CDR2 SVGAGI (reference sequence). Trimming took 7 bases from V and 1 from J, leaving 14 bases between them. The clonotype originates from a man younger than 35 in good health. The genes are TRBV6-6 and TRBJ2-7; D may correspond to TRBD1 or TRBD2 (5 bases each). Sequenced material: naive CD4+ T cells sorted from blood. Subset defined: CD45RA+ positively selected. This chain's CDR3 is CASIDRDRSYEQYF. The CDR3 coding sequence is TGTGCCAGCATTGACCGGGACCGTTCCTACGAGCAGTACTTC.